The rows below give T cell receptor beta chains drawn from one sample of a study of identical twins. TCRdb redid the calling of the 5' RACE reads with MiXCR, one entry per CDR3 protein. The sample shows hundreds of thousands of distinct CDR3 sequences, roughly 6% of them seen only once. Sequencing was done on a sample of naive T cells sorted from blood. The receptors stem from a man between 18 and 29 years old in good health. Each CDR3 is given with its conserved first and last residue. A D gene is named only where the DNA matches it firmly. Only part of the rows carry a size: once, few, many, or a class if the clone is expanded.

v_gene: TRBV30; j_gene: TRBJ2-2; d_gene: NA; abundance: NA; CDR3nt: TGTGCCTGGAGTGTAACTCAGGGGCCCGGGGAGCTGTTTTTT; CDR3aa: CAWSVTQGPGELFF
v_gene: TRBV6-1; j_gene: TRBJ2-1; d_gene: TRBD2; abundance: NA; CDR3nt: TGTGCCGGACAAAAACTAGCGGGAGTCAGGGATGAGCAGTTCTTC; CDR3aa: CAGQKLAGVRDEQFF
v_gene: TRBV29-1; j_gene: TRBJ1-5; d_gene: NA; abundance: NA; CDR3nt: TGCAGCGCCTTACGCCAGGGTTGGCAGCCCCAGCATTTT; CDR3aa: CSALRQGWQPQHF
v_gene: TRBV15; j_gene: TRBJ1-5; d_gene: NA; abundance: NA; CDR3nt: TGTGCCACCAGCAGAGATACTATGGGGGCTGTCAATCAGCCCCAGCATTTT; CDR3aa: CATSRDTMGAVNQPQHF
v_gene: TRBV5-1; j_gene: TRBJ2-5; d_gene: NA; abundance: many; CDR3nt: TGTGCCAGCAGTTTAAAAGAGACCCAGTACTTC; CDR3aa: CASSLKETQYF
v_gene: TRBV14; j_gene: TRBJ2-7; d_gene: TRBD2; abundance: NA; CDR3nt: TGTGCCAGCAGCCAAGATCGCTGGCCTAGCGGGAGGGCAGGGCACGAGCAGTACTTC; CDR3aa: CASSQDRWPSGRAGHEQYF
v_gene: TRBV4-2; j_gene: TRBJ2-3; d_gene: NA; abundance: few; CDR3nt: TGTGCCAGCAGGACGCAGCCGGGTGGCACAGATACGCAGTATTTT; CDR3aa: CASRTQPGGTDTQYF
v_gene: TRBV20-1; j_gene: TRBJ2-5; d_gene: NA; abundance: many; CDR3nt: TGCAGTGCCCTCCGGCAGGGCGTAGAGACCCAGTACTTC; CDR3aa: CSALRQGVETQYF
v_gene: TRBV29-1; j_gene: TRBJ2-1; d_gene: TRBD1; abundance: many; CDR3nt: TGCAGCGTTGACTCACAGGGGGAGTACAATGAGCAGTTCTTC; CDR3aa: CSVDSQGEYNEQFF
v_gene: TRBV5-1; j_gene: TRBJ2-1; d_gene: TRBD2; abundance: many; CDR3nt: TGCGCCAGCAGCTTGTTTCCGGGAGGGGCCTACAATGAGCAGTTCTTC; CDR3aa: CASSLFPGGAYNEQFF
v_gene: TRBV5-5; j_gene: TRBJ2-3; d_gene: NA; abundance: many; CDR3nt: TGTGCCAGCAGCTTGGTGTCCAGCGGGACAGATACGCAGTATTTT; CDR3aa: CASSLVSSGTDTQYF
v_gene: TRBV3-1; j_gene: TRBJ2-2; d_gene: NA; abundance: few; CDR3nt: TGTGCCAGCACCACAGGAGGGGGCGGGGAGCTGTTTTTT; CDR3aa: CASTTGGGGELFF
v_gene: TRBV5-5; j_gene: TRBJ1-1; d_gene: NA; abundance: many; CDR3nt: TGTGCCAGCAGCTTGGCCCCAAGGGGACTGGAGAACACTGAAGCTTTCTTT; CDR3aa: CASSLAPRGLENTEAFF
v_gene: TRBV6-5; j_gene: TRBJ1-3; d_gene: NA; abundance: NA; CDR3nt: TGTGCCAGCAGTTACGGCAAGAGGGGAAACACCATATATTTT; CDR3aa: CASSYGKRGNTIYF
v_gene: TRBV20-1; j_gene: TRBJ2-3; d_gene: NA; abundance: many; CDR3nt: TGCAGTGCTTCCCAGGACCCAGATACGCAGTATTTT; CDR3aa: CSASQDPDTQYF
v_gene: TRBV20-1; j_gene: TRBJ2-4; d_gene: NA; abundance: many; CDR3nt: TGCAGTGCTAGAGATTTTAGCCTGGTGGAAGCCAAAAACATTCAGTACTTC; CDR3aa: CSARDFSLVEAKNIQYF
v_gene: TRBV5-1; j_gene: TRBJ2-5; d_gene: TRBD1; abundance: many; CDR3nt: TGCGCCAGCAGCGGGGACAGGGCCGAAGAGACCCAGTACTTC; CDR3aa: CASSGDRAEETQYF
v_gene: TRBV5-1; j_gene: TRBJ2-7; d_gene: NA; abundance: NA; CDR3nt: TGCGCCAGCAGCTTGGTGGTGGCGGATTCCTACGAGCAGTACTTC; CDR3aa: CASSLVVADSYEQYF
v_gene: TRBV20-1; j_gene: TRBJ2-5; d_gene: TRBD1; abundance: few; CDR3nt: TGCAGTGCTAGAGATATGGGACAGGGACTGAGGGAGACCCAGTACTTC; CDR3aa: CSARDMGQGLRETQYF
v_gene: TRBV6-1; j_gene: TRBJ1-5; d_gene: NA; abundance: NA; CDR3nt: TGTGCCAGCAGTGAAAGAGATTCGATTAGCAATCAGCCCCAGCATTTT; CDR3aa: CASSERDSISNQPQHF
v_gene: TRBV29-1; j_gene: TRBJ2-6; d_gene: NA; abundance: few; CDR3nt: TGCAGCGTTCGGGGGCCGGGACGAAGGTCCGGCGTCCTGACTTTC; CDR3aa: CSVRGPGRRSGVLTF
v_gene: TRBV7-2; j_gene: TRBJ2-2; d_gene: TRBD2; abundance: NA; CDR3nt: TGTGCCAGCAGCCCGGGACTAGCGGGGGCCCGGGAGCTGTTTTTT; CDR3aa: CASSPGLAGARELFF
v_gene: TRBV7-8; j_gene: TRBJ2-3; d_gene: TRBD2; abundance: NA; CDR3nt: TGTGCCAGCAGCCCCCCACCTTGGCAGCGGGAGTGGGCAGATACGCAGTATTTT; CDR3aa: CASSPPPWQREWADTQYF
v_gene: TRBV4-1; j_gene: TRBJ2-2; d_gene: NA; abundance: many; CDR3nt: TGCGCCAGCAGCCAAGAAATCGTGACCGGGGAGCTGTTTTTT; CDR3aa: CASSQEIVTGELFF
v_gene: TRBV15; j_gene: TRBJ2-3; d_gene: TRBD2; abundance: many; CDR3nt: TGTGCCACCGGACTAGCGGGGCGGGATACGCAGTATTTT; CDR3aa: CATGLAGRDTQYF
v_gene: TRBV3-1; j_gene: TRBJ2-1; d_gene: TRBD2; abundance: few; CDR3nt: TGTGCCAGCAGCCAATATAGCGGGAGGGGGAGCTCCTACAATGAGCAGTTCTTC; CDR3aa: CASSQYSGRGSSYNEQFF
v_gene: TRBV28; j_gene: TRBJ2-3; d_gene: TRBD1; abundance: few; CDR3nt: TGTGCCAGCAGCTCCGGGACAGGGGAACCCGGGAGCACAGATACGCAGTATTTT; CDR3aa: CASSSGTGEPGSTDTQYF
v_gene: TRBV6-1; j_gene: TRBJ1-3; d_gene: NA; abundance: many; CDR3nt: TGTGCCAGCAGGACCCAGGGTGCAAACACCATATATTTT; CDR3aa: CASRTQGANTIYF
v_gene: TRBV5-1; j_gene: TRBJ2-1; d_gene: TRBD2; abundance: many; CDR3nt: TGCGCCAGCAGATCTACTAGCGGGGGAATGGAGCAGTTCTTC; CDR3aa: CASRSTSGGMEQFF
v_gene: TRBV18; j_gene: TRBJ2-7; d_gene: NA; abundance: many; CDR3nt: TGTGCCAGCTCACCAACCCACGGGTACGAGCAGTACTTC; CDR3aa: CASSPTHGYEQYF
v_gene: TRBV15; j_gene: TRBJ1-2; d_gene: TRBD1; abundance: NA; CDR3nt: TGTGCCACCAGCAGACGAGGACAGGGGGCAGGTTTTAATGGCTACACCTTC; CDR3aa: CATSRRGQGAGFNGYTF
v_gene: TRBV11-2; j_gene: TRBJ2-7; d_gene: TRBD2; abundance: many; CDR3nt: TGTGCCAGCAGCTTAGTTAGCGGGGGCTACGAGCAGTACTTC; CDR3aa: CASSLVSGGYEQYF
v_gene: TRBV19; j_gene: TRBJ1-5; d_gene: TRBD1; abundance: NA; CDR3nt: TGTGCCAGTGAATCACAGGGGGCTTGGCAGCCCCAGCATTTT; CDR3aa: CASESQGAWQPQHF
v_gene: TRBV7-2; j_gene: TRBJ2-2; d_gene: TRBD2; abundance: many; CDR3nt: TGTGCCAGCAGCTTATTAACCAGCGGGAGATCGACCGGGGAGCTGTTTTTT; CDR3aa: CASSLLTSGRSTGELFF
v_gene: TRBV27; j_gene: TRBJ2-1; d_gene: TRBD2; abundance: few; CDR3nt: TGTGCCAGCAGTTTGTTAGCGGGAGCCATAGGCTCCTACAATGAGCAGTTCTTC; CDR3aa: CASSLLAGAIGSYNEQFF
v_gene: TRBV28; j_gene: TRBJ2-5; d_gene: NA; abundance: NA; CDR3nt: TGTGCCAGCAGTATAGGGACAGAGACCCAGTACTTC; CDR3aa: CASSIGTETQYF
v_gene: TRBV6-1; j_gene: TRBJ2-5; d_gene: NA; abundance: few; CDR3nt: TGTGCCAGCAGAGTTTCGGCGGGGGAGACCCAGTACTTC; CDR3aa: CASRVSAGETQYF
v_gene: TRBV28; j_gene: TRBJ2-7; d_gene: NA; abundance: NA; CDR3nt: TGTGCCAGCACCACGGCCGGACTTTTGGCCGTCGAGCAGTACTTC; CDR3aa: CASTTAGLLAVEQYF
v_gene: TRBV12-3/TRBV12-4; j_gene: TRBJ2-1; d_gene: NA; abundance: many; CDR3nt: TGTGCCAGCAGTTTTTCTCGGGCTCGCTCCTACAATGAGCAGTTCTTC; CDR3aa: CASSFSRARSYNEQFF
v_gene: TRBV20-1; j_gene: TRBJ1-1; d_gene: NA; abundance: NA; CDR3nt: TGCAGTGCTAGATACAGGGCAATGAACACTGAAGCTTTCTTT; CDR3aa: CSARYRAMNTEAFF
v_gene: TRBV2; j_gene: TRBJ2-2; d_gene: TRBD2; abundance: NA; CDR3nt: TGTGCCAGCAGTGATCTGGGCGGGAGTCACACCGGGGAGCTGTTTTTT; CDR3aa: CASSDLGGSHTGELFF
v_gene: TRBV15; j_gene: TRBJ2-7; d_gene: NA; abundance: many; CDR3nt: TGTGCCACCAGCAGAGCAGACGGGCCCCCGAAGTACTTC; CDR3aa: CATSRADGPPKYF
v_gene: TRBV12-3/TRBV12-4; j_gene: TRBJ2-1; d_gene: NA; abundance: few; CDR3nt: TGTGCCAGCGGCCGATCCAGGAACAATGAGCAGTTCTTC; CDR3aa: CASGRSRNNEQFF
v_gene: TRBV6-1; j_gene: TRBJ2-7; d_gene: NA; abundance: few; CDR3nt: TGTGCCAGCAGCGGATCAGCCGGGACGACCCCCTACGAGCAGTACTTC; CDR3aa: CASSGSAGTTPYEQYF
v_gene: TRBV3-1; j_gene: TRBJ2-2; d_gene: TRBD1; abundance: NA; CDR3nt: TGTGCCAGCAGCCAAGGCAGGGGGCCTGAAGGGGAGCTGTTTTTT; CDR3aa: CASSQGRGPEGELFF
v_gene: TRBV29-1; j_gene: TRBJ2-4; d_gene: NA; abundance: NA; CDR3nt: TGCAGCGTTGTGGGATCCTTAGCCAAAAACATTCAGTACTTC; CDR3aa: CSVVGSLAKNIQYF
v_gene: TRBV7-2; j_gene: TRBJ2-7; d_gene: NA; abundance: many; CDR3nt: TGTGCCAGCAGCTTAGGGCAGAAAGTGGAGCAGTACTTC; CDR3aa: CASSLGQKVEQYF
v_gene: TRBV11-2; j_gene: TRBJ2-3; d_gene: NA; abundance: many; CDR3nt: TGTGCCAGCAGCCCGGAATGGGCGGGAATGAATACGCAGTATTTT; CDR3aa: CASSPEWAGMNTQYF
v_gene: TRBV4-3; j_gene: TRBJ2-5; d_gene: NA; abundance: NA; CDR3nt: TGCGCCAGCAGCCAAGATGGAAGTGGCGGGGTGGAAGAGACCCAGTACTTC; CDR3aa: CASSQDGSGGVEETQYF
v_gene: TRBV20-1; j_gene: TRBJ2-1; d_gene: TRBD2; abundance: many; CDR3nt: TGCAGTGCTGGGGGACTAGCGGGAGTGAAGTATGAGCAGTTCTTC; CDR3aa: CSAGGLAGVKYEQFF
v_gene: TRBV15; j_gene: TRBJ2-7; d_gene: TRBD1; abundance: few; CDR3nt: TGTGCCACCAGCGGGCCGGACAGGGGTTACGAGCAGTACTTC; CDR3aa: CATSGPDRGYEQYF
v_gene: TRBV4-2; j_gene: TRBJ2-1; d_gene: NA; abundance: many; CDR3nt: TGTGCCAGCAGCCCACACGCGGGACAGAACAATGAGCAGTTCTTC; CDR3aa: CASSPHAGQNNEQFF
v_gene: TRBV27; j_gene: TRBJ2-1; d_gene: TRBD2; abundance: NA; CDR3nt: TGTGCCAGCACCCTGGTCGCTAGCGGGATCAATGAGCAGTTCTTC; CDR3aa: CASTLVASGINEQFF
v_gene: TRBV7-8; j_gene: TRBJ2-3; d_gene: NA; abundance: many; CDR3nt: TGTGCCAGCAGCTTAGAGGTCTCAGATACGCAGTATTTT; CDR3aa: CASSLEVSDTQYF
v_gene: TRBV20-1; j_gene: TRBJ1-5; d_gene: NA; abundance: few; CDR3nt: TGCAGTGCTAGTAGGTCTTTGCCCCAGCATTTT; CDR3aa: CSASRSLPQHF